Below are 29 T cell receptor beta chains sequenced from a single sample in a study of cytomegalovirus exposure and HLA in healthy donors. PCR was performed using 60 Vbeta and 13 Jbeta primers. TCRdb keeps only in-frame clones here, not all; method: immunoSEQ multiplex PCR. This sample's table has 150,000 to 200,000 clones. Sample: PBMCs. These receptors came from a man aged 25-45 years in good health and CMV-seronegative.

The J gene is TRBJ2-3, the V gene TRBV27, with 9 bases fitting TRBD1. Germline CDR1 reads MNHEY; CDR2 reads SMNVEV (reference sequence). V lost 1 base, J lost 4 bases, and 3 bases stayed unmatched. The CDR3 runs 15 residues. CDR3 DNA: TGTGCCAGCAGTTTATGGACAGGGGCCGCAGATACGCAGTATTTT. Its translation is CASSLWTGAADTQYF.

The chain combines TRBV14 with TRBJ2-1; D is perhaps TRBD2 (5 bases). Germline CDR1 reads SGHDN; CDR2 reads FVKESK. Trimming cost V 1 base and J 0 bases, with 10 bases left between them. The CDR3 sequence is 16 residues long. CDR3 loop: CASSQGTPFSYNEQFF. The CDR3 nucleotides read TGTGCCAGCAGCCAAGGGACTCCATTCTCCTACAATGAGCAGTTCTTC.

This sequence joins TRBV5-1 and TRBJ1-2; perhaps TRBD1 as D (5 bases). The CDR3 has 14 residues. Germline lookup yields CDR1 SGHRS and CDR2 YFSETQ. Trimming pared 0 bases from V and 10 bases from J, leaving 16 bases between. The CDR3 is CASSLAGASWDYTF. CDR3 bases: TGCGCCAGCAGCTTGGCTGGGGCCTCCTGGGACTACACCTTC.

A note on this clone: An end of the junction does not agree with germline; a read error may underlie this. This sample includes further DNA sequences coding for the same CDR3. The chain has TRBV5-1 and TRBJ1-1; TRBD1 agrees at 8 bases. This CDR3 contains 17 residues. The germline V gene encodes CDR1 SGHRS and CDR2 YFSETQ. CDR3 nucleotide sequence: TGCGCCAGCAGTGTGGGGGCAGGGGGCGCGGTGGGCACTGAAGCCTTCTTT. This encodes CASSVGAGGAVGTEAFF.

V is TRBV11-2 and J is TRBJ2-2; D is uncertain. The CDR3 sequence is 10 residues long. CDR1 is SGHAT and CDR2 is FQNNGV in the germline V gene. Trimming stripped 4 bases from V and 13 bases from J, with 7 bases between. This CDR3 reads CASSSIGLFF. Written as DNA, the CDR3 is TGTGCCAGCAGCTCTATCGGGCTGTTTTTT.

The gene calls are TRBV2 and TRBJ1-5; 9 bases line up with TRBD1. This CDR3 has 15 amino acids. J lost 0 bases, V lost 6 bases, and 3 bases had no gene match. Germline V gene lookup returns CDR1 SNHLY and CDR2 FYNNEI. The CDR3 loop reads CASRRDRDSNQPQHF. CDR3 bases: TGTGCCAGCAGGAGGGACAGGGATAGCAATCAGCCCCAGCATTTT.

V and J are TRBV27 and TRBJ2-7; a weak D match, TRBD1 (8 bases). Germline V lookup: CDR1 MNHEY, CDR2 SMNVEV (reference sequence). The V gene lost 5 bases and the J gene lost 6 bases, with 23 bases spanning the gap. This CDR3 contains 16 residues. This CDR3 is CASSPTWTGRGSEQYF. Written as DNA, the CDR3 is TGTGCCAGCAGTCCCACCTGGACAGGGAGGGGATCCGAGCAGTACTTC.

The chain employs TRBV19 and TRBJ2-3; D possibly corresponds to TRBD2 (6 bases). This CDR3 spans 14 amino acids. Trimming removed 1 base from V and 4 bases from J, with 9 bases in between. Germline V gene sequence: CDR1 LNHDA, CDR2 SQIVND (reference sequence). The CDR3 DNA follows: TGTGCCAGTAGTATAGCGGGAGTTGCAGATACGCAGTATTTT. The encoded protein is CASSIAGVADTQYF.

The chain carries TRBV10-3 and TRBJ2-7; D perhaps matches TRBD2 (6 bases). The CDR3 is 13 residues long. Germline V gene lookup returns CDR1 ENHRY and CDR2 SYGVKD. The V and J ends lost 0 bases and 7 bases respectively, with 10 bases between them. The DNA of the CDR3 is TGTGCCATCAGTGAGTCCCGGCGGGGAGAGCAGTACTTC. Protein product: CAISESRRGEQYF.

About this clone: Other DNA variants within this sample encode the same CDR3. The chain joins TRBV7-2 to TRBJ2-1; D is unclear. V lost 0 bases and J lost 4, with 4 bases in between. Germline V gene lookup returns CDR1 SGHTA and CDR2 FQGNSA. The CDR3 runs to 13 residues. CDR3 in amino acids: CASSLARYNEQFF. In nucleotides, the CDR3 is TGTGCCAGCAGCTTAGCGCGATACAATGAGCAGTTCTTC.

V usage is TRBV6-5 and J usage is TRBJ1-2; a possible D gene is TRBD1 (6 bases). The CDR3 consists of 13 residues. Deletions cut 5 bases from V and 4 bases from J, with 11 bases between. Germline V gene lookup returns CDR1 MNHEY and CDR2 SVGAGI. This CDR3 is CASSQQGGYGYTF. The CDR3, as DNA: TGTGCCAGCAGTCAACAGGGTGGCTATGGCTACACCTTC.

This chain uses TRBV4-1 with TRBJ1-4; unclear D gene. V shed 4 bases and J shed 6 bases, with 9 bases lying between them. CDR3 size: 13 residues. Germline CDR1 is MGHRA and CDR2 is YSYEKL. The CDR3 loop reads CASSRPGDEKLFF. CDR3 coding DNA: TGCGCCAGCAGCCGCCCCGGTGATGAAAAACTGTTTTTT.

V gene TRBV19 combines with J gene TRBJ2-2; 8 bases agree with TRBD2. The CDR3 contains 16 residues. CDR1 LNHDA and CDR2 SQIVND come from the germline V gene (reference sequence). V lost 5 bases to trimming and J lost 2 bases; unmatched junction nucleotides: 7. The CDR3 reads CASSLNSGTNTGELFF. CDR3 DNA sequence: TGTGCCAGTAGTCTCAATAGCGGGACCAACACCGGGGAGCTGTTTTTT.

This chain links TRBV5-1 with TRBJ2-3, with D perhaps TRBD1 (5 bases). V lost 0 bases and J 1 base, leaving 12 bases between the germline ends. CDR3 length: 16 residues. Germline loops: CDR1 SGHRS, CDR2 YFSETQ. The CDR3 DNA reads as TGCGCCAGCAGCTTGGCCATGGGGCGCGGCACAGATACGCAGTATTTT. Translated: CASSLAMGRGTDTQYF.

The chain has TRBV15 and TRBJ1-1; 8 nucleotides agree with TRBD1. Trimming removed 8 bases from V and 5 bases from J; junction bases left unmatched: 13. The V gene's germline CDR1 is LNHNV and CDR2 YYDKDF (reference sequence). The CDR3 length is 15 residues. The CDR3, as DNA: TGTGCCACCTACGGGACAGGCCCCTCGGGGACTGAAGCTTTCTTT. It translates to CATYGTGPSGTEAFF.

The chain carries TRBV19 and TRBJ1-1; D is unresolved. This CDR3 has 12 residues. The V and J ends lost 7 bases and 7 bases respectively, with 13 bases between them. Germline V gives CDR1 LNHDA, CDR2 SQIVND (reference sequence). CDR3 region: CASNSGIIEAFF. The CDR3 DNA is TGTGCCAGTAACTCCGGTATTATTGAAGCTTTCTTT.

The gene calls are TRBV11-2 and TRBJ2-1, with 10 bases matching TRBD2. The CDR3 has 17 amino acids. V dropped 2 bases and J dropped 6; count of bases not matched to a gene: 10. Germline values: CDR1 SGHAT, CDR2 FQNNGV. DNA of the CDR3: TGTGCCAGCAGCTTACGTCGCGGAGCGGGAGGGTCCAATGAGCAGTTCTTC. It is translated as CASSLRRGAGGSNEQFF.

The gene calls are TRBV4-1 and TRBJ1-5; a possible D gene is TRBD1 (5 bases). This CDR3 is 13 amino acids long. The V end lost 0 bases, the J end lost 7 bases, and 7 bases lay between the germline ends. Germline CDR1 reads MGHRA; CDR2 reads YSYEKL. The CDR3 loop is CASSQDREQPQHF. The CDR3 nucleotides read TGCGCCAGCAGCCAAGACAGGGAACAGCCCCAGCATTTT.

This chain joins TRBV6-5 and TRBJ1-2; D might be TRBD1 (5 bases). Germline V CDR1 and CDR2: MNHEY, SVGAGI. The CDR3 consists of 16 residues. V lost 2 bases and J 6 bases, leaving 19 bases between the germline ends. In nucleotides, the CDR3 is TGTGCCAGCAGTTACGAGGTGGGCGGAAGGGGCGATGGCTACACCTTC. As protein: CASSYEVGGRGDGYTF.

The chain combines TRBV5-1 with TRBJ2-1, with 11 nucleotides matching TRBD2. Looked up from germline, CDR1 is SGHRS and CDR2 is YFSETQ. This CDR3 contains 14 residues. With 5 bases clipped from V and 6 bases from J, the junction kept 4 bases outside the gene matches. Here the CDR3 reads CASSPTSGGNEQFF. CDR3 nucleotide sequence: TGCGCCAGCAGTCCCACTAGCGGGGGCAATGAGCAGTTCTTC.

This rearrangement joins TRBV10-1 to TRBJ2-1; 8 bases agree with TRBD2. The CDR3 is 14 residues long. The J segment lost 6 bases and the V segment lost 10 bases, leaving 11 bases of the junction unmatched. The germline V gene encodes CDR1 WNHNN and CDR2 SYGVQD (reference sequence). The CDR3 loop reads CATQRELPGNEQFF. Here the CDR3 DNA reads TGCGCCACCCAGCGGGAGTTACCTGGCAATGAGCAGTTCTTC.

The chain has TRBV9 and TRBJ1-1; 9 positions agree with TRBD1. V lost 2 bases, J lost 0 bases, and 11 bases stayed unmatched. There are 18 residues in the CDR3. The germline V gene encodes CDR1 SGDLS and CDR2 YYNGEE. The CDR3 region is CASSVEPGQGKLNTEAFF. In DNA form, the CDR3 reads TGTGCCAGCAGCGTTGAACCGGGACAGGGTAAATTGAACACTGAAGCTTTCTTT.

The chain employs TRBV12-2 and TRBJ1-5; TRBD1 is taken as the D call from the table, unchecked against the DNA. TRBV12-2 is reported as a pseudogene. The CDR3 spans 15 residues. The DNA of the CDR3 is TGTGCAAGTCGCCACAGGGGCGGGAGCAATCAGCCCCAGCATTTT. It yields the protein CASRHRGGSNQPQHF.

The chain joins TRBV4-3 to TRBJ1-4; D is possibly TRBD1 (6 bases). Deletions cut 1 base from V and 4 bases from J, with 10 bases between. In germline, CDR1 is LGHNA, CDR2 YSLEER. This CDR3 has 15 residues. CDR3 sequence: CASSQVGQSNEKLFF. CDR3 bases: TGCGCCAGCAGCCAAGTTGGACAGAGTAATGAAAAACTGTTTTTT.

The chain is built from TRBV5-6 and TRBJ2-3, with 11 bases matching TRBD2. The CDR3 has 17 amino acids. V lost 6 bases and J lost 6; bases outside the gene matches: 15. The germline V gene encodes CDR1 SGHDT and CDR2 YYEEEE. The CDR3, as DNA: TGTGCCAGCACGATATCACCGGGACTAGCGGTCGGGGATACGCAGTATTTT. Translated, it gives CASTISPGLAVGDTQYF.

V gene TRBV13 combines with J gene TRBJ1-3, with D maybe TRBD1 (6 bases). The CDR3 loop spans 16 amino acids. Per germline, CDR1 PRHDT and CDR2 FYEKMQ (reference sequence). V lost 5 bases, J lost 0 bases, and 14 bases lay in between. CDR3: CASSRQELHSGNTIYF. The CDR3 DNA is TGTGCCAGCAGCAGACAGGAGCTCCACTCTGGAAACACCATATATTTT.

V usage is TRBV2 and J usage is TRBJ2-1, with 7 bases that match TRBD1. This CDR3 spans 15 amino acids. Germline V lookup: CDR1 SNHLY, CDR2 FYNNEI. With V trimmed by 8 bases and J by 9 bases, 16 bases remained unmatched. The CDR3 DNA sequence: TGTGCCAGCGGGACAGCGGTTCCCCCGGGACGTGAGCAGTTCTTC. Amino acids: CASGTAVPPGREQFF.

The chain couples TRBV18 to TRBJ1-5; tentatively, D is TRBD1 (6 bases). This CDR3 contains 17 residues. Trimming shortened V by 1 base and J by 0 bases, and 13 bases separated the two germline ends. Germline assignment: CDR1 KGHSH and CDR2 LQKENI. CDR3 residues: CASSPQDRIYSNQPQHF. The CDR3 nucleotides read TGTGCCAGCTCACCACAAGACAGGATTTATAGCAATCAGCCCCAGCATTTT.

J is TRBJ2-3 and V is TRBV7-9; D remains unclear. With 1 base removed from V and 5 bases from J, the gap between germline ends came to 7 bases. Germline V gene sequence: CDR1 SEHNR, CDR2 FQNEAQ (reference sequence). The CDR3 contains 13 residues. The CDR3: CASSLDSGDTQYF. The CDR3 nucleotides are TGTGCCAGCAGCTTAGACTCGGGAGATACGCAGTATTTT.